The rows below give T cell receptor beta chains drawn from one sample of a study of T cells after yellow fever vaccination. One entry per CDR3 protein results from TCRdb running MiXCR on the 5' RACE reads. Among around 50,000 distinct CDR3 sequences listed, 6% to 8% were seen once. The sequencing here drew on CD8+ T cells sorted from PBMCs, taken around 16 days after the first yellow fever vaccination. Receptors originate from a man between 18 and 35 years old who received the YFV17D yellow fever vaccine. Each CDR3 is given with its conserved first and last residue. The order of the fields is clone size, J gene, D gene, V gene, CDR3 DNA, CDR3 protein. A D gene is named only where the DNA matches it firmly. Not every row has a clone size; where given, it reads once, few, many or a size class.

abundance: many
j_gene: TRBJ1-6
d_gene: NA
v_gene: TRBV27
CDR3nt: TGTGCCAGCGGTTTGCGGGAGGGGGAATATAATTCACCCCTCCACTTT
CDR3aa: CASGLREGEYNSPLHF

abundance: many
j_gene: TRBJ2-3
d_gene: TRBD2
v_gene: TRBV9
CDR3nt: TGTGCCAGCAGCTTGAAGACTAGCGGTAGCACAGATACGCAGTATTTT
CDR3aa: CASSLKTSGSTDTQYF

abundance: many
j_gene: TRBJ2-2
d_gene: TRBD1
v_gene: TRBV7-9
CDR3nt: TGTGCCAGCAGCTACGTCGGGGCAGGGGGCACCGGGGAGCTGTTTTTT
CDR3aa: CASSYVGAGGTGELFF

abundance: many
j_gene: TRBJ1-4
d_gene: TRBD1
v_gene: TRBV7-9
CDR3nt: TGTGCCAGCAGCCCTCAGGGGGCGGCTAATGAAAAACTGTTTTTT
CDR3aa: CASSPQGAANEKLFF

abundance: many
j_gene: TRBJ2-3
d_gene: NA
v_gene: TRBV19
CDR3nt: TGTGCCAGTAGCCTAGCAACAGATACGCAGTATTTT
CDR3aa: CASSLATDTQYF

abundance: many
j_gene: TRBJ2-7
d_gene: NA
v_gene: TRBV5-6
CDR3nt: TGTGCCAGCAGCTTTTATTCCTCCTTACCGTCATCAAGGGAGCAGTACTTC
CDR3aa: CASSFYSSLPSSREQYF

abundance: NA
j_gene: TRBJ2-7
d_gene: TRBD2
v_gene: TRBV5-3
CDR3nt: TGTGCCAGCGCCCCGGGGGTTAGCGGGGGTTGGTACGAGCAGTACTTC
CDR3aa: CASAPGVSGGWYEQYF

abundance: many
j_gene: TRBJ2-2
d_gene: TRBD1
v_gene: TRBV4-3
CDR3nt: TGCGCCAGCAGCCAGGAACAGGGGAGCGTTGCCGGGGAGCTGTTTTTT
CDR3aa: CASSQEQGSVAGELFF

abundance: NA
j_gene: TRBJ2-7
d_gene: TRBD2
v_gene: TRBV5-4
CDR3nt: TGTGCCAGCAGCATCGGACTAGCGGGGGCCTACGAGCAGTACTTC
CDR3aa: CASSIGLAGAYEQYF

abundance: many
j_gene: TRBJ2-7
d_gene: TRBD1
v_gene: TRBV6-2/TRBV6-3
CDR3nt: TGTGCCAGCAGAACCAACAGGGGCGAGCAGTACTTC
CDR3aa: CASRTNRGEQYF

abundance: many
j_gene: TRBJ2-3
d_gene: TRBD2
v_gene: TRBV4-3
CDR3nt: TGCGCCAGCAGCCTATCACTAGCGGGGGGGCCAGATACGCAGTATTTT
CDR3aa: CASSLSLAGGPDTQYF

abundance: many
j_gene: TRBJ2-7
d_gene: NA
v_gene: TRBV5-1
CDR3nt: TGCGCCAGCAGCTTGTTGGGACTCACCTACGAGCAGTACTTC
CDR3aa: CASSLLGLTYEQYF

abundance: many
j_gene: TRBJ1-2
d_gene: TRBD1
v_gene: TRBV4-1
CDR3nt: TGCGCCAGCAGCCAGGGGACAGGGGACCATGGCTACACCTTC
CDR3aa: CASSQGTGDHGYTF

abundance: many
j_gene: TRBJ2-2
d_gene: NA
v_gene: TRBV10-1
CDR3nt: TGCGCCACCGCTGCAGATTGGCGGGGTGAAACCGGGGAGCTGTTTTTT
CDR3aa: CATAADWRGETGELFF

abundance: many
j_gene: TRBJ2-7
d_gene: TRBD1
v_gene: TRBV6-5
CDR3nt: TGTGCCAGCAGTTACTCGACAGGGCCCCCCTACGAGCAGTACTTC
CDR3aa: CASSYSTGPPYEQYF

abundance: many
j_gene: TRBJ2-5
d_gene: NA
v_gene: TRBV7-9
CDR3nt: TGTGCCAGCAGTGGGGTCGCAGGCCTCGAGACCCAGTACTTC
CDR3aa: CASSGVAGLETQYF

abundance: many
j_gene: TRBJ1-1
d_gene: TRBD1
v_gene: TRBV12-3/TRBV12-4
CDR3nt: TGTGCCAGCAGTGCTAGGACAGGGACGAACACTGAAGCTTTCTTT
CDR3aa: CASSARTGTNTEAFF

abundance: many
j_gene: TRBJ1-3
d_gene: NA
v_gene: TRBV12-3/TRBV12-4
CDR3nt: TGTGCCGGCGGGGTTGGAAACACCATATATTTT
CDR3aa: CAGGVGNTIYF

abundance: many
j_gene: TRBJ1-1
d_gene: TRBD1
v_gene: TRBV4-2
CDR3nt: TGTGCCAGCAGCCAAGAGGGACAGATGAACACTGAAGCTTTCTTT
CDR3aa: CASSQEGQMNTEAFF

abundance: many
j_gene: TRBJ2-2
d_gene: NA
v_gene: TRBV20-1
CDR3nt: TGCAGTGCAGAGGAGGGCACCGGGGAGCTGTTTTTT
CDR3aa: CSAEEGTGELFF

abundance: many
j_gene: TRBJ2-7
d_gene: TRBD1
v_gene: TRBV20-1
CDR3nt: TGCAGTGCTAGAGCCGGGACAGGGGTTCCCTACGAGCAGTACTTC
CDR3aa: CSARAGTGVPYEQYF

abundance: many
j_gene: TRBJ1-4
d_gene: NA
v_gene: TRBV9
CDR3nt: TGTGCCAGCAGCCCCTACTCAGGGGTGGCTGAAAAACTGTTTTTT
CDR3aa: CASSPYSGVAEKLFF

abundance: many
j_gene: TRBJ2-2
d_gene: TRBD2
v_gene: TRBV5-1
CDR3nt: TGCGCCAGCAGCTTGGATAGCGGGGGGTCCACCGGGGAGCTGTTTTTT
CDR3aa: CASSLDSGGSTGELFF

abundance: many
j_gene: TRBJ2-1
d_gene: NA
v_gene: TRBV2
CDR3nt: TGTGCCAGCAGTCCTTGGGGCAGGGGAAATGAGCAGTTCTTC
CDR3aa: CASSPWGRGNEQFF

abundance: NA
j_gene: TRBJ2-7
d_gene: NA
v_gene: TRBV6-5
CDR3nt: TGTGCCAGCAGTTACCTCTCCGGGGCGGGGGAGCAGTACTTC
CDR3aa: CASSYLSGAGEQYF

abundance: many
j_gene: TRBJ1-1
d_gene: NA
v_gene: TRBV12-3/TRBV12-4
CDR3nt: TGTGCCAGCAGTTCCTTGGGGGCGAACACTGAAGCTTTCTTT
CDR3aa: CASSSLGANTEAFF

abundance: many
j_gene: TRBJ2-1
d_gene: NA
v_gene: TRBV12-3/TRBV12-4
CDR3nt: TGTGCCAGCAGTTTCGCCCGGACCATGCAGGGCGGTGAGCAGTTCTTC
CDR3aa: CASSFARTMQGGEQFF

abundance: many
j_gene: TRBJ1-6
d_gene: TRBD1
v_gene: TRBV6-5
CDR3nt: TGTGCCAGCAACCAGGGGGTGGGTTCACCCCTCCACTTT
CDR3aa: CASNQGVGSPLHF

abundance: many
j_gene: TRBJ2-7
d_gene: TRBD2
v_gene: TRBV20-1
CDR3nt: TGCAGTGCCATACCGGGACTAGCGGGGGAGACATACGAGCAGTACTTC
CDR3aa: CSAIPGLAGETYEQYF

abundance: NA
j_gene: TRBJ2-7
d_gene: TRBD2
v_gene: TRBV12-3/TRBV12-4
CDR3nt: TGTGCCGGCACCTTGGTAGCGGGGGGGATGCGCTCCTACGAGCAGTACTTC
CDR3aa: CAGTLVAGGMRSYEQYF

abundance: many
j_gene: TRBJ1-2
d_gene: NA
v_gene: TRBV7-3
CDR3nt: TGTGCCAGCAGCTTAGCAGGGGAGGACGGCTACACCTTC
CDR3aa: CASSLAGEDGYTF

abundance: many
j_gene: TRBJ2-5
d_gene: NA
v_gene: TRBV7-2
CDR3nt: TGTGCCAGCAGCAGGCGGGACGGAGAAGAGACCCAGTACTTC
CDR3aa: CASSRRDGEETQYF

abundance: many
j_gene: TRBJ2-3
d_gene: NA
v_gene: TRBV5-6
CDR3nt: TGTGCCAGCAGCTTGTGGGGTGGTACGCAGTATTTT
CDR3aa: CASSLWGGTQYF

abundance: many
j_gene: TRBJ2-5
d_gene: TRBD1
v_gene: TRBV5-1
CDR3nt: TGCGCCAGCAGCCTACGGGACAGAGCACAAGAGACCCAGTACTTC
CDR3aa: CASSLRDRAQETQYF

abundance: many
j_gene: TRBJ2-2
d_gene: NA
v_gene: TRBV3-1
CDR3nt: TGTGCCAGCAGCCAAGATCAGTGGAACGGGGAGCTGTTTTTT
CDR3aa: CASSQDQWNGELFF

abundance: NA
j_gene: TRBJ2-2
d_gene: NA
v_gene: TRBV12-5
CDR3nt: TGTGCTAGTGGTTTTCCCCCCGGGGAGCTGTTTTTT
CDR3aa: CASGFPPGELFF

abundance: many
j_gene: TRBJ1-2
d_gene: NA
v_gene: TRBV5-6
CDR3nt: TGTGCCAGCAGCTTTTCCCGAAGCTACACCTTC
CDR3aa: CASSFSRSYTF

abundance: many
j_gene: TRBJ2-1
d_gene: NA
v_gene: TRBV4-1
CDR3nt: TGCGCCAGCAGCCAAGGGGACAATGAGCAGTTCTTC
CDR3aa: CASSQGDNEQFF

abundance: many
j_gene: TRBJ1-3
d_gene: NA
v_gene: TRBV12-3/TRBV12-4
CDR3nt: TGTGCCAGCAGTTTATCTCCGCCCTTCTCTGGAAACACCATATATTTT
CDR3aa: CASSLSPPFSGNTIYF

abundance: many
j_gene: TRBJ1-2
d_gene: NA
v_gene: TRBV4-1
CDR3nt: TGCGCCAGCAGCCAAGTAAGGACGGGTTATGGCTACACCTTC
CDR3aa: CASSQVRTGYGYTF

abundance: NA
j_gene: TRBJ1-1
d_gene: TRBD1
v_gene: TRBV5-4
CDR3nt: TGTGCCAGCAGACAGGGGAGCGCTGAAGCTTTCTTT
CDR3aa: CASRQGSAEAFF

abundance: many
j_gene: TRBJ1-6
d_gene: NA
v_gene: TRBV6-6
CDR3nt: TGTGCCAGCACAATCGGGGTGGGATCACCCCTCCACTTT
CDR3aa: CASTIGVGSPLHF

abundance: NA
j_gene: TRBJ2-3
d_gene: NA
v_gene: TRBV7-2
CDR3nt: TGTGCCGGTTCGCTCGGTCCCGCAGATACGCAGTATTTT
CDR3aa: CAGSLGPADTQYF

abundance: many
j_gene: TRBJ2-2
d_gene: NA
v_gene: TRBV11-2
CDR3nt: TGTGCCAGCAGCTTAGAACTAGGCGGGGCCGGGGAGCTGTTTTTT
CDR3aa: CASSLELGGAGELFF

abundance: few
j_gene: TRBJ2-2
d_gene: NA
v_gene: TRBV7-2
CDR3nt: TGTGCCAGCAGCCGCCTTGGGGCCAACACCGGGGAGCTGTTTTTT
CDR3aa: CASSRLGANTGELFF

abundance: many
j_gene: TRBJ1-2
d_gene: NA
v_gene: TRBV7-9
CDR3nt: TGTGCCAGCAGCTTAATATTACAGGGTAATGGCTACACCTTC
CDR3aa: CASSLILQGNGYTF

abundance: many
j_gene: TRBJ2-3
d_gene: TRBD2
v_gene: TRBV7-9
CDR3nt: TGTGCCAGCAGCATTAGCGGGGAGGCAGATACGCAGTATTTT
CDR3aa: CASSISGEADTQYF

abundance: few
j_gene: TRBJ2-5
d_gene: TRBD2
v_gene: TRBV25-1
CDR3nt: TGTGCCAGCAGTAACAGCGGGGGGGCCCAGGAGACCCAGTACTTC
CDR3aa: CASSNSGGAQETQYF

abundance: medium-sized
j_gene: TRBJ2-1
d_gene: NA
v_gene: TRBV5-5
CDR3nt: TGTGCCAGCAACCTAGCTTGGGGATCTCATGAGCAGTTCTTC
CDR3aa: CASNLAWGSHEQFF

abundance: many
j_gene: TRBJ1-1
d_gene: NA
v_gene: TRBV2
CDR3nt: TGTGCCAGCCACGTTGGAGGACAGCCGTTAACTGAAGCTTTCTTT
CDR3aa: CASHVGGQPLTEAFF

abundance: many
j_gene: TRBJ2-3
d_gene: TRBD2
v_gene: TRBV20-1
CDR3nt: TGCAGTGCTGACCCTAGCGGGGGGGCGACAGATACGCAGTATTTT
CDR3aa: CSADPSGGATDTQYF

abundance: many
j_gene: TRBJ2-2
d_gene: NA
v_gene: TRBV7-3
CDR3nt: TGTGCCAGCAGCTTAGAGCTATCTGGGGAGCTGTTTTTT
CDR3aa: CASSLELSGELFF

abundance: few
j_gene: TRBJ2-1
d_gene: TRBD2
v_gene: TRBV11-1
CDR3nt: TGTGCCAGCAGCTTAGCGCTCGTAACTAGCGGGGGCTACAATGAGCAGTTCTTC
CDR3aa: CASSLALVTSGGYNEQFF

abundance: NA
j_gene: TRBJ2-3
d_gene: NA
v_gene: TRBV2
CDR3nt: TGTGCCATCAGTTTATTTCAAATGTCGTACAGGGATTTCACAGATACGCAGTATTTT
CDR3aa: CAISLFQMSYRDFTDTQYF

abundance: many
j_gene: TRBJ2-2
d_gene: NA
v_gene: TRBV27
CDR3nt: TGCACCAGCAGTTTAGTGCTCGACGGCGGCGACACCGGGGAGCTGTTTTTT
CDR3aa: CTSSLVLDGGDTGELFF